This record looks at one T cell receptor beta chain sequence and its context. Its antigen is as yet unknown. With 60 Vbeta and 13 Jbeta primers, the PCR was carried out. Clones were read by immunoSEQ multiplex PCR, and TCRdb kept only the in-frame ones, dropping some. The sample has some 200,000 clones, 65% to 85% seen once; the top ten hold about 1.7%. This entry belongs to a study of cytomegalovirus exposure and HLA in healthy donors. Study results and limitations: Sequence variants that were highly shared formed a cluster that was likely a sequencing artifact. Reportedly, fewer N-insertions than the 666-donor mean appeared in an Asian-associated ancestry cluster in a later analysis.

The sequenced material came from PBMCs. This receptor was taken from a man in his fifties or sixties in good health and CMV-seronegative.

The CDR3 protein is CASSLVGGSYEQYF. The CDR3 region has the DNA TGTGCCAGCAGTTTGGTCGGAGGCTCCTACGAGCAGTACTTC. The chain is built from TRBV27 and TRBJ2-7; the D gene is possibly TRBD2 (5 bases). There are 14 residues in the CDR3. Deletions cut 3 bases from V and 0 bases from J, with 9 bases between. Looked up from germline, CDR1 is MNHEY and CDR2 is SMNVEV (reference sequence).